Sequencing of this T cell receptor beta chain was carried out in a study of T cell responses to AZD1222 COVID-19 vaccine. Study-level results: None of the repertoires were sampled until the peak T cell response had passed. Increased Spike-specific TCR breadth and depth were observed after two AZD1222 doses. Donors, mostly white British, included more females; clonal diversity was possibly underestimated.

Trimming took 8 bases from V and 4 from J, leaving 12 bases between them. The CDR3 spans 13 residues. Looked up from germline, CDR1 is LNHDA and CDR2 is SQIVND (reference sequence). On this clone: Its specificity is unknown.

Libraries were prepared by immunoSEQ multiplex PCR; TCRdb keeps only in-frame clonotypes and omits some of them. The sample lists roughly 140,000 clones, 85% to 95% occurring once. V usage is TRBV19 and J usage is TRBJ2-1, with a possible D match to TRBD2 (6 bases). The clonotype was recovered from an adult in good health. The sample in question was peripheral blood, obtained on day 0 of AZD1222 vaccination. CDR3 DNA: TGTGCCAGTGGACTGACTAGGTACAATGAGCAGTTCTTC. Its protein product is CASGLTRYNEQFF.